Given below is one TCR beta chain in context. Antigen specificity is unknown. This sample was included in a study of cytomegalovirus exposure and HLA in healthy donors. Both 60 Vbeta primers and 13 Jbeta primers went into the PCR. Clones were read by immunoSEQ multiplex PCR, and TCRdb kept only the in-frame ones, dropping some. The profile shows around 84,000 clones, around 73% of them singletons. The CDR3 is 16 residues long. The germline V gene encodes CDR1 LNHDA and CDR2 SQIVND (reference sequence). With 6 bases removed from V and 5 bases from J, the gap between germline ends came to 22 bases. Study-level results: Analysis performed later found about 17,000 TCR beta sequences associated with HLA alleles at 0.05 false discovery rate.

This TCR derives from a man aged 45 to 65 in good health and CMV-seronegative. Sequencing input: PBMCs. The chain joins TRBV19 to TRBJ1-1; D call uncertain. The CDR3 spells CASSQPPTGRRTEAFF. CDR3 nucleotides: TGTGCCAGTAGCCAACCCCCGACGGGGAGGCGGACTGAAGCTTTCTTT.